This T cell receptor (beta chain) is from a study of identical twins. The CDR3 runs 16 residues. J gave up 3 bases and V 3 bases, and 5 bases lay outside the gene matches. CDR1 and CDR2 from the germline V gene are ENHRY and SYGVKD. Study outcomes and limitations: Out-of-frame beta sequences exhibited a weaker degree of excess twin sharing.

For this clonotype: Its antigen remains unknown.

Every donor was a healthy Caucasian. Template switching created a universal primer site, and the cDNA included unique molecular identifiers. In TCRdb, the 5' RACE reads were re-called with MiXCR into one record per CDR3 protein. The data contain a few hundred thousand distinct CDR3 sequences, more than 9% of them singletons. The sample was also reused in another study, on yellow fever vaccine responses in identical twins.

This chain joins TRBV10-3 and TRBJ2-2; 9 bases fit TRBD1. The source material was PBMCs. This receptor was identified in a young woman in good health. DNA for the CDR3: TGTGCCATCAGTGACCGGACAGGGGTGCACACCGGGGAGCTGTTTTTT. Protein: CAISDRTGVHTGELFF.